This T cell receptor (beta chain) was identified in a study of PD-1 blockade in classical Hodgkin lymphoma. Sequencing was performed with immunoSEQ multiplex PCR; in TCRdb, only in-frame clones are kept and a portion is missing. This table holds approximately 23,000 clones, over 90% found once. V shed 2 bases and J shed 8 bases, with 12 bases lying between them. The CDR3 is made up of 13 amino acids. CDR1 and CDR2 from the germline V gene are GTSNPN and SVGIG (reference sequence). Sample time point: newly diagnosed, previously untreated cHL patient sample. Thawed PBMCs yielded CD4+ T cells through magnetic negative selection.

What was sequenced was CD4+ T cells from blood. The chain links TRBV30 to TRBJ1-4; D not certain. The receptor's source is a human donor with classical Hodgkin lymphoma. The CDR3 region is CAWSPTGPEKLFF. The CDR3, as DNA: TGTGCCTGGAGTCCGACCGGTCCGGAAAAACTGTTTTTT.